This TCR beta chain was identified in a study of T-cell memory formation after mild COVID-19. Study information: The TCR clusters were mostly specific to one donor. Study conclusions and caveats: Later expanders leaned CD4+, whereas day 15 to 85 contracting clones were balanced CD4/CD8. CD8+ contracting clones occupied EMRA, while CD4+ ones occupied mainly CM and EM.

The authors produced TCR alpha and TCR beta cDNA libraries with sample barcodes and UMIs by 5'RACE using constant-segment primers. TCRdb reprocessed the 5' RACE reads with MiXCR, giving one entry per CDR3 protein. The repertoire holds around 200,000 distinct CDR3 sequences, with about a fifth as singletons. This clonotype was seen only a few times. Its antigen is unidentified. This CDR3 comprises 13 residues. V shed 3 bases and J shed 2 bases, with 8 bases lying between them. The origin of this receptor is an adult woman who had mild COVID-19 (a few samples of this study predate the infection). Cell type and time point are not known. The chain uses TRBV12-3 or TRBV12-4 and TRBJ2-7; D not resolved. The sequenced sample consisted of PBMCs or a T cell subset sorted from them (not recorded which). The CDR3 DNA sequence: TGTGCCAGCAGTTTCACTCCCACCTACGAGCAGTACTTC. It translates to CASSFTPTYEQYF.